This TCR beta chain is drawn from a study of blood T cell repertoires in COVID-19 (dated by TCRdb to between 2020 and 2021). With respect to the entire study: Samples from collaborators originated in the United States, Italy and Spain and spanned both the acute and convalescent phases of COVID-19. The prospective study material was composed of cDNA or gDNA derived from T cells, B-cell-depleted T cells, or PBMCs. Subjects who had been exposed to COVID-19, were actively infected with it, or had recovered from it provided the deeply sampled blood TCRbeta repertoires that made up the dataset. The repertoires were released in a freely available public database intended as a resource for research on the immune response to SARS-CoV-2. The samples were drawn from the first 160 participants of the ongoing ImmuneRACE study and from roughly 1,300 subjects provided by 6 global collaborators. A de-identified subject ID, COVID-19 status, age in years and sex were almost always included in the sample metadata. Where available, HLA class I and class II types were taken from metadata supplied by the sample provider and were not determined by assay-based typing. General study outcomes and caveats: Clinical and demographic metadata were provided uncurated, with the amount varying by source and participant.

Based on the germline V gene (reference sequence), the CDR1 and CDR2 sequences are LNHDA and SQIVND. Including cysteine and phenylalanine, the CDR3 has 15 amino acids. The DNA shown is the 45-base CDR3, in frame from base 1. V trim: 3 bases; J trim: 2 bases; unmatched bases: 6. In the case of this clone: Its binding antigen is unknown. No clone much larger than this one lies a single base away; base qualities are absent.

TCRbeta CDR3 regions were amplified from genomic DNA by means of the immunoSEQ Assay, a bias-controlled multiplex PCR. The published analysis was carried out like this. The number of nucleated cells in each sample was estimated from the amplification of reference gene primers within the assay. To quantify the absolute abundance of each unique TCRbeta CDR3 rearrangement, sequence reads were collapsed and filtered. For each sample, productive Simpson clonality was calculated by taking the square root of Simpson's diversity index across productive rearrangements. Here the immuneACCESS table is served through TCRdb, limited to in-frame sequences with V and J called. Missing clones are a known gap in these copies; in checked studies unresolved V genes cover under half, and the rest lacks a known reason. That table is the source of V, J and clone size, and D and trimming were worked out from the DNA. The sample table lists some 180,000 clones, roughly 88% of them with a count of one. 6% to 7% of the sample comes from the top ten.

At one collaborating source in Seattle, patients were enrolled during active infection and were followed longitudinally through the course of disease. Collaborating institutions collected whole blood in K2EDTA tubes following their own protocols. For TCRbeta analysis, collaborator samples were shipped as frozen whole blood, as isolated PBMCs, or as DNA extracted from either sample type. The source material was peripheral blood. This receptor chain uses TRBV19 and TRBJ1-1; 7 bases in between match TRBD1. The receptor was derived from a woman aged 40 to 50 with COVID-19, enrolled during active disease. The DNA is TGTGCCAGTAGTATTCACAGACAGGGCAACACTGAAGCTTTCTTT. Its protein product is CASSIHRQGNTEAFF.